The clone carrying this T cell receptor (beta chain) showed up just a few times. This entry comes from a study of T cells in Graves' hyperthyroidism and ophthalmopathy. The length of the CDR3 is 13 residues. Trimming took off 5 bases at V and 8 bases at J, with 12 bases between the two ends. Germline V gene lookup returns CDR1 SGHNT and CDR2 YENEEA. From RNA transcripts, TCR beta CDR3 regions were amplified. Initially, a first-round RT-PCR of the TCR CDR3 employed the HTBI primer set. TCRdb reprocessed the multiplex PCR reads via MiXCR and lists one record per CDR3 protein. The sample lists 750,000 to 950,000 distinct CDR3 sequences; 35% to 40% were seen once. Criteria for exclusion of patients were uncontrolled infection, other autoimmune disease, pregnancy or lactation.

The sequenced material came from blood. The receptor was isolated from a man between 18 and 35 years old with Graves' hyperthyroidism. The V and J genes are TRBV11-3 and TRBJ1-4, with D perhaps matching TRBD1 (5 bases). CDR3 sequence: CASSPRDVEKLFF. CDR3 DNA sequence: TGTGCCAGCAGCCCCCGGGACGTGGAAAAACTGTTTTTT.